Listed below are T cell receptor beta chains from one sample, sequenced in a study of cytomegalovirus exposure and HLA in healthy donors. The table came from immunoSEQ multiplex PCR; TCRdb's copy has only in-frame clones and leaves some out. This repertoire shows roughly 220,000 clones, about 93% found once; its top ten account for approximately 1%. Sequencing was performed on PBMCs. Source of these receptors: a woman under 30 in good health and CMV-seronegative. Each CDR3 is given with its conserved first and last residue. A D gene is named only where the DNA matches it firmly. The size of a clone is reported for some rows only, either as once, few or many, or as a class for expanded clones.

j_gene | d_gene | abundance | len | v_gene | CDR3nt | CDR3aa
TRBJ2-2 | TRBD1 | once | 15 | TRBV6-1 | TGTGCCAGTCAGACAGGGAATATCGACACCGGGGAGCTGTTTTTT | CASQTGNIDTGELFF
TRBJ1-2 | - | once | 13 | TRBV28 | TGTGCCAGCAGTTACGAGGTGTCCTATGGCTACACCTTC | CASSYEVSYGYTF
TRBJ2-5 | TRBD1 | - | 14 | TRBV5-1 | TGCGCCAGCAGCCTCTGGACAGGGCAAGAGACCCAGTACTTC | CASSLWTGQETQYF
TRBJ1-2 | - | - | 12 | TRBV5-8 | TGTGCCAGCAGCGAGGACAGCTATGGCTACACCTTC | CASSEDSYGYTF
TRBJ2-3 | TRBD2 | - | 18 | TRBV9 | TGTGCCAGCAGCGTAGGCCCCACGGGAGCGGGAGTTGCAGATACGCAGTATTTT | CASSVGPTGAGVADTQYF
TRBJ2-1 | - | - | 13 | TRBV10-3 | TGTGCCTCCCAGGGTCTCGATTACAATGAGCAGTTCTTC | CASQGLDYNEQFF
TRBJ1-1 | - | - | 10 | TRBV6-1 | TGTGCCAGCAGTGAACGACAGGCTTTCTTT | CASSERQAFF
TRBJ1-2 | TRBD1 | - | 15 | TRBV5-1 | TGCGCCAGCAGACCTACGACAGGGAGAGACTATGGCTACACCTTC | CASRPTTGRDYGYTF
TRBJ1-1 | - | - | 14 | TRBV29-1 | TGCAGCGTTGATGGAGCAGGGTTGCACACTGAAGCTTTCTTT | CSVDGAGLHTEAFF
TRBJ2-7 | - | - | 13 | TRBV5-4 | TGTGCCAGCAGCTCCCAGGGTGTCAACGAGCAGTACTTC | CASSSQGVNEQYF
TRBJ2-7 | - | - | 12 | TRBV7-6 | TGTGCCAGCAGCTTGTCAACGGGGGAGCAGTACTTC | CASSLSTGEQYF
TRBJ2-3 | - | - | 11 | TRBV5-1 | TGCGCCAGCAATATAGTAGATACGCAGTATTTT | CASNIVDTQYF
TRBJ1-2 | TRBD1 | once | 17 | TRBV7-9 | TGTGCCAGCAGCTTAGCCGGGACAGGGGGTATCCGCTATGGCTACACCTTC | CASSLAGTGGIRYGYTF
TRBJ2-7 | - | few | 12 | TRBV5-1 | TGCGCCAGCAGCCTTAGCCTCTACGAGCAGTACTTC | CASSLSLYEQYF
TRBJ1-1 | - | - | 16 | TRBV29-1 | TGCAGCGTTGAAGTTGGCCAAGCATCCCCCGGGACTGAAGCTTTCTTT | CSVEVGQASPGTEAFF